Each of the 15 T cell receptor beta chains below was sequenced from the same sample in a study of TIL therapy for anti-PD-1-resistant metastatic lung cancer. Sequencing used immunoSEQ v3. Sequencing used immunoSEQ multiplex PCR; TCRdb keeps in-frame clones, though not all of them. The sample shows more than 8,000 clones, 55% to 65% of them seen only once. This sample's time point: pre-treatment sample, taken before nivolumab and TIL therapy. Pleural nodules or supraclavicular lymph nodes made up most of the excised metastases sampled. Sequences were derived from tumor tissue, sampled at baseline. These receptors originate from a person aged 25 to 79 with non-small cell lung cancer.

This chain connects TRBV5-1 to TRBJ2-1; 11 bases map to TRBD2. V lost 4 bases and J lost 8; bases outside the gene matches: 11. The CDR3 has 16 residues. Germline loops: CDR1 SGHRS, CDR2 YFSETQ. In nucleotides, the CDR3 is TGCGCCAGCAGCACCGGAACTAGCGGGAGTTCTGATGAGCAGTTCTTC. Translating it yields CASSTGTSGSSDEQFF. Supplemented by reference TRBV5-1 and TRBJ2-1, the full variable domain reads KAGVTQTPRYLIKTRGQQVTLSCSPISGHRSVSWYQQTPGQGLQFLFEYFSETQRNKGNFPGRFSGRQFSNSRSEMNVSTLELGDSALYLCASSTGTSGSSDEQFFGPGTRLTVL.

Written as DNA, the CDR3 is TGCGCCAGCAGCTTCGTAAGCTCTGGGGCCAACGTCCTGACTTTC. This translates into CASSFVSSGANVLTF. This sequence joins TRBV5-1 and TRBJ2-6; no firm D call. Germline CDR1 is SGHRS and CDR2 is YFSETQ. This CDR3 is 15 amino acids long. The V gene lost 2 bases and the J gene lost 0 bases, with 6 bases spanning the gap.

The J gene is TRBJ2-3, the V gene TRBV27, with D perhaps matching TRBD1 (6 bases). Trimming removed 5 bases from V and 5 bases from J, with 11 bases in between. CDR1 and CDR2 from the germline V gene are MNHEY and SMNVEV (reference sequence). The CDR3 contains 13 residues. CDR3 in amino acids: CASSETGEDTQYF. The CDR3 DNA reads as TGTGCCAGCAGTGAGACAGGCGAAGATACGCAGTATTTT.

V usage is TRBV6-5 and J usage is TRBJ1-2; weak D call: TRBD1 (5 bases). Germline CDR1 MNHEY, CDR2 SVGAGI. Trimming shortened V by 1 base and J by 3 bases, and 15 bases separated the two germline ends. This CDR3 region has 16 residues. CDR3 nucleotides: TGTGCCAGCAGTTACTTGTTAGGAGGGGTTGACTATGGCTACACCTTC. This codes for CASSYLLGGVDYGYTF.

V is TRBV15 and J is TRBJ1-4, with D maybe TRBD1 (5 bases). V lost 0 bases, J lost 7 bases, and 12 bases lay in between. The CDR3 has 15 residues. Germline CDR1 and CDR2: LNHNV and YYDKDF (reference sequence). CDR3 loop: CATSRDVGDVEKLFF. CDR3 coding DNA: TGTGCCACCAGCAGAGATGTGGGGGACGTTGAAAAACTGTTTTTT.

This clone turned up a few times. The chain has TRBV6-5 and TRBJ2-1; 14 bases align to TRBD2. The CDR3 has 16 residues. After removal of 0 bases from V and 9 bases from J, the junction contained 4 bases not matched to a gene. Germline values: CDR1 MNHEY, CDR2 SVGAGI. The CDR3: CASSYSTSGGVFEQFF. The CDR3 DNA reads as TGTGCCAGCAGTTACTCGACTAGCGGGGGGGTTTTTGAGCAGTTCTTC.

This clone showed up just a few times. CDR3 loop: CASSPSGTSTYEQYF. The CDR3 bases are TGTGCCAGCTCACCATCCGGGACATCCACCTACGAGCAGTACTTC. V usage is TRBV18 and J usage is TRBJ2-7; a possible D gene is TRBD1 (6 bases). Germline V lookup: CDR1 KGHSH, CDR2 LQKENI. The germline V and J ends were trimmed by 2 bases and 2 bases, with 13 bases remaining between them. The CDR3 is made up of 15 amino acids.

This clone turned up a few times. The genes are TRBV6-6 and TRBJ1-4; TRBD1 might be the D (5 bases). In germline, CDR1 is MNHNY, CDR2 SVGAGI (reference sequence). The CDR3 contains 12 residues. V shed 6 bases and J shed 8 bases, with 10 bases lying between them. CDR3 residues: CASRRGPEKLFF. The CDR3, as DNA: TGTGCCAGCAGGAGGGGCCCCGAAAAACTGTTTTTT.

By share of the sample, this clone is medium-sized (0.01 to 0.1%). Here the CDR3 DNA reads TGTGCCAGCAGCCAACCGGACAGGGGGTACAATGAGCAGTTCTTC. It encodes CASSQPDRGYNEQFF. The V and J genes are TRBV5-6 and TRBJ2-1; 10 positions match TRBD1. The CDR3 covers 15 residues. The J segment lost 4 bases and the V segment lost 4 bases, leaving 5 bases of the junction unmatched. The germline V gene encodes CDR1 SGHDT and CDR2 YYEEEE.

This clone is judged medium-sized (0.01 to 0.1%). This chain uses TRBV29-1 with TRBJ1-1; D unclear. Trimming removed 8 bases at V and 7 bases at J, with 17 bases between. Per the germline V gene, CDR1 is SQVTM and CDR2 is ANQGSEA. This CDR3 contains 12 residues. DNA for the CDR3: TGCAGCATTACTTCTTCCGGGTTTGAAGCTTTCTTT. Translation gives CSITSSGFEAFF.

The chain combines TRBV5-1 with TRBJ1-1; 7 nucleotides match TRBD1. Unmatched junction bases numbered 8, after V lost 4 bases and J lost 8 bases. CDR1 is SGHRS and CDR2 is YFSETQ in the germline V gene. The CDR3 runs to 13 residues. CDR3 in DNA: TGCGCCAGCAGCGCGACAGGGAAGTTAGAAGCTTTCTTT. Translated: CASSATGKLEAFF.

In this sample, this clone is medium-sized. This rearrangement joins TRBV7-9 to TRBJ1-2, with 11 bases that match TRBD1. V lost 5 bases, J lost 9 bases, and 14 bases stayed unmatched. Germline-derived CDR1 and CDR2 are SEHNR and FQNEAQ (reference sequence). The CDR3 extends over 16 amino acids. The chain's CDR3 is CASSISSGTGGGSYTF. CDR3 coding DNA: TGTGCCAGCAGCATCTCCTCCGGGACAGGGGGTGGAAGCTACACCTTC.

J is TRBJ2-3 and V is TRBV4-1; D is undetermined. This CDR3 spans 17 amino acids. V was shortened by 5 bases and J by 1 base, with 19 bases between the two germline ends. Germline V gene data show CDR1 as MGHRA and CDR2 as YSYEKL. The CDR3, as DNA: TGCGCCAGCAGCGGAAGGGATTACGGGTATGGCACAGATACGCAGTATTTT. Protein: CASSGRDYGYGTDTQYF.

This clone was seen once. The rearrangement links TRBV9 to TRBJ2-6; maybe TRBD1 (6 bases). The V and J ends lost 3 bases and 2 bases respectively, with 9 bases between them. CDR1 and CDR2 from the germline V gene are SGDLS and YYNGEE. The CDR3 sequence is 15 residues long. The CDR3 region has the DNA TGTGCCAGCAGCGCCTCAGGGGCTGGGGCCAACGTCCTGACTTTC. Protein sequence: CASSASGAGANVLTF.

This chain joins TRBV11-2 and TRBJ2-3, with D maybe TRBD2 (7 bases). This CDR3 has 16 amino acids. Germline assignment: CDR1 SGHAT and CDR2 FQNNGV. V lost 0 bases and J lost 4, with 14 bases in between. The CDR3 region is CASSLERGGLADTQYF. The CDR3 nucleotides are TGTGCCAGCAGCTTAGAACGCGGGGGCTTAGCAGATACGCAGTATTTT.